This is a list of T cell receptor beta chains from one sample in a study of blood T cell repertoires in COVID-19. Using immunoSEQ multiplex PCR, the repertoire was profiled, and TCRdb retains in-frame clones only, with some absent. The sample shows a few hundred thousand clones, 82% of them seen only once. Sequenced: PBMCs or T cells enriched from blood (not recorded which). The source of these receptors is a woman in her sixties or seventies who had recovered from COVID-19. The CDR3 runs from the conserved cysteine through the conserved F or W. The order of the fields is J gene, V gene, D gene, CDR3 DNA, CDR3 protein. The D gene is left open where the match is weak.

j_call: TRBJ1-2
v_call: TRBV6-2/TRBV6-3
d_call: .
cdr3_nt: TGTGCCAGCAGTCAAAGCACCTCTAGAAACTATGGCTACACCTTC
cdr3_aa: CASSQSTSRNYGYTF

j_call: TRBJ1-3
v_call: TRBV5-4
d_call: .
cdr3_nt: TGTGCCAGCAGCTTGGCCCCAGGGGAAGGAAACACCATATATTTT
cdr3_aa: CASSLAPGEGNTIYF

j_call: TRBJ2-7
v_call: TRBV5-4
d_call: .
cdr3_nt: TGTGCCAGCAGCTTGGGGGAGATTGAGGTGGACGAGCAGTACTTC
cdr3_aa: CASSLGEIEVDEQYF

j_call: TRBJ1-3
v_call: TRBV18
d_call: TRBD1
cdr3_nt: TGTGCCAGCTCTCCCGGACAGGCCAAAGGAGGAAACACCATATATTTT
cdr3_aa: CASSPGQAKGGNTIYF

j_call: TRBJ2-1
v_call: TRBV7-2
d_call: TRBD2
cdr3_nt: TGTGCCAGCATGAAACGGCTAGCGGGAGGCGATGAGCAGTTCTTC
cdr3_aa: CASMKRLAGGDEQFF

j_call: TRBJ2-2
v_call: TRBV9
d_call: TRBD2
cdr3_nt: TGTGCCAGCAGCGTAAGGGTGAGCGGGGGCACCGGGGAGCTGTTTTTT
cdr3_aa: CASSVRVSGGTGELFF

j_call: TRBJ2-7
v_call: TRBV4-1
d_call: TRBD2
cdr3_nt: TGCGCCAGCAGCCACATCGGACTAGCGGGAGGTGGTAACGAGCAGTACTTC
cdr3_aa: CASSHIGLAGGGNEQYF

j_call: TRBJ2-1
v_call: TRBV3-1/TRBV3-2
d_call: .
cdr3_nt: TGTGCCAGCAGCCAGAGGCGGGACGTCCAAGCGGAGCAGTTCTTC
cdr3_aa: CASSQRRDVQAEQFF

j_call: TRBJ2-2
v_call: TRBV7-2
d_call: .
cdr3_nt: TGTGCCAGCAGCTTAGTATTACAGACGAACACCGGGGAGCTGTTTTTT
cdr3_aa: CASSLVLQTNTGELFF

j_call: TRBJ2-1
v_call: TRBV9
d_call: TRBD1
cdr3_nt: TGTGCCAGCACCCGGGACAGTATAGACAATGAGCAGTTCTTC
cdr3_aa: CASTRDSIDNEQFF

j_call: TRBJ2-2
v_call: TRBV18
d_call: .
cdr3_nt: TGTGCCAGCTCACCACGAGCCGGGGAGCTGTTTTTT
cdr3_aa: CASSPRAGELFF

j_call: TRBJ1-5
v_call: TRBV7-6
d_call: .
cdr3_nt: TGTGCCAGCAGCTCTACGATCGGGGGGCTCGAGCCCCAGCATTTT
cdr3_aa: CASSSTIGGLEPQHF